The 22 T cell receptor beta chains in this list originate from one sample, sequenced in a study of blood T cell repertoires in COVID-19. TCRdb keeps only in-frame clones here, not all; method: immunoSEQ multiplex PCR. The sample records 180,000 or so clones, around 80% being singletons. Sequenced input: peripheral blood. These receptors all come from a woman aged 80 or over with COVID-19, enrolled during active disease.

The chain couples TRBV19 to TRBJ1-6, with D unclear. This CDR3 has 14 residues. The V end was cut by 7 bases, the J end by 2 bases, with 9 bases between. The germline gives CDR1 LNHDA, CDR2 SQIVND (reference sequence). The CDR3 reads CASKAEPYNSPLHF. The CDR3 DNA follows: TGTGCCAGTAAGGCGGAACCCTATAATTCACCCCTCCACTTT.

The chain joins TRBV7-2 to TRBJ1-2; D is possibly TRBD1 (6 bases). Germline lookup yields CDR1 SGHTA and CDR2 FQGNSA. The CDR3 length is 15 residues. V lost 1 base to trimming and J lost 5 bases, with 14 bases between them. The CDR3 DNA reads TGTGCCAGCAGCTTAGAGGCTGGGACAAGATATGGCTACACCTTC. Amino acids: CASSLEAGTRYGYTF.

This clone was seen only once. This chain connects TRBV11-2 to TRBJ2-5; TRBD2 aligns across 9 bases. The CDR3 totals 14 residues. Losses at the gene ends were 1 base for V and 12 bases for J; bases not matched to a gene: 9. Germline lookup yields CDR1 SGHAT and CDR2 FQNNGV. Here the CDR3 reads CASSLALASGVEYF. Here the CDR3 DNA reads TGTGCCAGCAGCTTAGCCCTGGCTAGCGGGGTTGAGTACTTC.

This chain connects TRBV7-2 to TRBJ2-5; tentative D call: TRBD2 (5 bases). The CDR3 has 14 amino acids. Germline CDR1 SGHTA, CDR2 FQGNSA. With 4 bases removed from V and 1 base from J, the gap between germline ends came to 10 bases. CDR3: CASSYGGGQETQYF. In DNA form, the CDR3 reads TGTGCCAGCAGCTACGGCGGAGGCCAAGAGACCCAGTACTTC.

The chain employs TRBV7-2 and TRBJ2-7; tentative D call: TRBD2 (6 bases). Trimming cost V 2 bases and J 7 bases, with 12 bases left between them. CDR1 and CDR2 (germline): SGHTA, FQGNSA. The length of the CDR3 is 13 residues. The chain's CDR3 is CASSLMGGVEQYF. The DNA of the CDR3 is TGTGCCAGCAGCTTAATGGGGGGTGTAGAGCAGTACTTC.

V gene TRBV2 combines with J gene TRBJ1-5; D gene ambiguous. The V gene lost 6 bases and the J gene lost 9 bases, with 21 bases spanning the gap. Germline V gene sequence: CDR1 SNHLY, CDR2 FYNNEI. This CDR3 is built from 15 residues. The CDR3 region is CASRPGSSGGGPQHF. The CDR3 coding sequence is TGTGCCAGCAGGCCGGGATCGTCCGGCGGTGGGCCCCAGCATTTT.

The rearrangement uses TRBV19 and TRBJ2-3; TRBD2 matches at 7 bases. From germline, CDR1 is LNHDA and CDR2 SQIVND (reference sequence). After removal of 3 bases from V and 1 base from J, the junction contained 10 bases not matched to a gene. The CDR3 sequence is 17 residues long. The CDR3 region has the DNA TGTGCCAGTAGTATTTTCGGGGCGGGGGATGGCACAGATACGCAGTATTTT. Translated: CASSIFGAGDGTDTQYF.

The rearrangement uses TRBV27 and TRBJ2-2; perhaps TRBD1 as D (5 bases). The CDR3 length is 15 residues. V lost 5 bases and J 0 bases, leaving 10 bases between the germline ends. Per the germline V gene, CDR1 is MNHEY and CDR2 is SMNVEV (reference sequence). The CDR3 coding sequence is TGTGCCAGCAGTACCCAGGGATCGAACACCGGGGAGCTGTTTTTT. Amino acid sequence: CASSTQGSNTGELFF.

This clone has just one count. The gene calls are TRBV6-2 or TRBV6-3 and TRBJ1-4; D is undetermined. Trimming cost V 6 bases and J 4 bases, with 18 bases left between them. Germline-derived CDR1 and CDR2 are MNHEY and SVGEGT. This CDR3 is 16 amino acids long. CDR3 residues: CASSHFPRRSNEKLFF. DNA for the CDR3: TGTGCCAGCAGCCATTTCCCCCGTCGGAGTAATGAAAAACTGTTTTTT.

This chain uses TRBV5-1 with TRBJ2-7, with 11 bases lining up with TRBD2. The CDR3 sequence is 16 residues long. Germline V gene data show CDR1 as SGHRS and CDR2 as YFSETQ. Losses at the gene ends were 2 bases for V and 4 bases for J; bases not matched to a gene: 8. Here the CDR3 reads CASSFSPTSGSYEQYF. For the CDR3, the DNA is TGCGCCAGCAGCTTCTCCCCAACTAGCGGGAGTTACGAGCAGTACTTC.

The chain carries TRBV6-5 and TRBJ2-7, with D possibly matching TRBD2 (5 bases). The CDR3 sequence is 15 residues long. The germline V gene encodes CDR1 MNHEY and CDR2 SVGAGI. Trimming stripped 6 bases from V and 0 bases from J, with 15 bases between. CDR3 DNA sequence: TGTGCCAGCAGATCCCCGGGGTTAATCTCCTACGAGCAGTACTTC. Its protein product is CASRSPGLISYEQYF.

The chain carries TRBV2 and TRBJ1-2; 7 nucleotides line up with TRBD1. Germline V lookup: CDR1 SNHLY, CDR2 FYNNEI. There are 12 residues in the CDR3. V was pared by 6 bases and J by 5 bases, with 3 bases of the junction left unmatched. This CDR3 reads CASRYRGYGYTF. DNA for the CDR3: TGTGCCAGCAGGTACAGGGGATATGGCTACACCTTC.

J is TRBJ2-1 and V is TRBV24-1; D gene ambiguous. Trimming stripped 1 base from V and 1 base from J, with 10 bases between. The CDR3 runs 16 residues. Germline CDR1 and CDR2: KGHDR and SFDVKD. As DNA, the CDR3 is TGTGCCACCAGTGATTTCGGCGGTGGGTCCTACAATGAGCAGTTCTTC. The encoded protein is CATSDFGGGSYNEQFF.

The chain recombines TRBV6-4 with TRBJ2-1, with 7 bases aligning to TRBD1. CDR3 length: 15 amino acids. Germline CDR1 MRHNA, CDR2 SNTAGT. J was trimmed by 8 bases and V by 4 bases; bases with no gene match: 11. This chain's CDR3 is CASSADRAILDEQFF. The CDR3 bases are TGTGCCAGCAGTGCTGACAGGGCTATCTTGGATGAGCAGTTCTTC.

This sequence joins TRBV10-2 and TRBJ1-2; weak D call: TRBD1 (5 bases). V shed 7 bases and J shed 7 bases, with 22 bases lying between them. The CDR3 covers 15 residues. Germline CDR1 is WSHSY and CDR2 is SAAADI. The CDR3 DNA follows: TGCGCCAGCACCGAGGGAGGGGTGCTAACCCGTGGCTACACCTTC. This gives the protein CASTEGGVLTRGYTF.

CDR3 DNA sequence: TGTGCCAGCAGCCCGGTTCGGGGCGGGGAGCTGTTTTTT. It codes for CASSPVRGGELFF. The chain employs TRBV14 and TRBJ2-2; weak D call: TRBD2 (5 bases). Trimming removed 4 bases from V and 7 bases from J, with 10 bases in between. Germline V lookup: CDR1 SGHDN, CDR2 FVKESK. This CDR3 region has 13 residues.

This chain uses TRBV7-6 with TRBJ2-7; 11 nucleotides align to TRBD1. Trimming at V came to 5 bases and at J to 4 bases, leaving 7 bases not matched to a gene. CDR3 length equals 15 residues. Germline CDR1 reads SGHVS; CDR2 reads FNYEAQ. CDR3 protein: CASSPPGQGAYEQYF. CDR3 nucleotides: TGTGCCAGCAGCCCCCCTGGACAGGGGGCGTACGAGCAGTACTTC. The full variable domain, its missing parts supplied by reference TRBV7-6 and TRBJ2-7, is GAGVSQSPRYKVTKRGQDVALRCDPISGHVSLYWYRQALGQGPEFLTYFNYEAQQDKSGLPNDRFSAERPEGSISTLTIQRTEQRDSAMYRCASSPPGQGAYEQYFGPGTRLTVT.

The gene calls are TRBV5-5 and TRBJ1-4; weak D call: TRBD1 (6 bases). Per germline, CDR1 SGHKS and CDR2 YYEKEE (reference sequence). The CDR3 has 14 amino acids. The germline V and J ends were trimmed by 5 bases and 8 bases, with 16 bases remaining between them. The CDR3 sequence is CASRVQGDGEKLFF. The CDR3 DNA is TGTGCCAGCAGGGTACAGGGAGACGGGGAAAAACTGTTTTTT.

This clone has only one observation. This sequence joins TRBV13 and TRBJ1-1, with D unclear. V was pared by 2 bases and J by 6 bases, with 13 bases between. The germline V gene has CDR1 PRHDT and CDR2 FYEKMQ (reference sequence). The CDR3 totals 14 residues. Written as DNA, the CDR3 is TGTGCCAGCAGCTTATCCCCCCCGAGCCCTGAAGCTTTCTTT. Protein sequence: CASSLSPPSPEAFF.

The V and J genes are TRBV5-1 and TRBJ2-2; TRBD1 matches at 7 bases. V shed 0 bases, J shed 2 bases, and the junction held 4 bases outside the gene matches. The germline V gene encodes CDR1 SGHRS and CDR2 YFSETQ. CDR3 size: 16 residues. CDR3 region: CASSLDAGGNTGELFF. The DNA of the CDR3 is TGCGCCAGCAGCTTGGACGCAGGGGGAAACACCGGGGAGCTGTTTTTT.

The chain combines TRBV7-9 with TRBJ2-5; D gene uncertain. Germline CDR1 SEHNR, CDR2 FQNEAQ (reference sequence). Trimming pared 6 bases from V and 1 base from J, leaving 9 bases between. The CDR3 loop spans 13 amino acids. This CDR3 reads CASRRGTQETQYF. The DNA of the CDR3 is TGTGCCAGCAGGCGAGGAACCCAAGAGACCCAGTACTTC.

The V call is TRBV4-1, the J call TRBJ2-2; 12 bases match TRBD2. Germline CDR1 and CDR2: MGHRA and YSYEKL. V dropped 2 bases and J dropped 4; count of bases not matched to a gene: 8. CDR3 length: 18 residues. This CDR3 reads CASSQPGTSGFLTGELFF. CDR3 nucleotide sequence: TGCGCCAGCAGCCAACCGGGGACTAGCGGGTTCCTCACCGGGGAGCTGTTTTTT.